The 9 T cell receptor beta chains given below trace back to one sample, sequenced in a study of T cells in Graves' hyperthyroidism and ophthalmopathy. RNA transcripts yielded amplified TCR beta CDR3 regions. The HTBI set primed first-round TCR CDR3 RT-PCR. TCRdb fed the multiplex PCR reads into MiXCR, producing one record per CDR3 protein. The table lists 480,000 or so distinct CDR3 sequences, 13% to 15% of them singletons, with 17% in the top ten. Sequenced sample: blood. The receptors derive from a woman aged 18-35 years with Graves' hyperthyroidism.

This clonotype came up many times. V and J are TRBV12-3 or TRBV12-4 and TRBJ2-7; 13 nucleotides match TRBD2. V shed 4 bases and J 2 bases; nucleotides not matched to a gene: 2. CDR3 size: 15 residues. CDR3 bases: TGTGCCAGCAGTTCCGGACTAGCGGGGGCCTACGAGCAGTACGTC. Translating it yields CASSSGLAGAYEQYV.

The table lists this clonotype with a few counts. The gene calls are TRBV7-9 and TRBJ2-4, with D unclear. This CDR3 region has 12 residues. Germline loops: CDR1 SEHNR, CDR2 FQNEAQ (reference sequence). Deletions cut 3 bases from V and 3 bases from J, with 3 bases between. CDR3 in amino acids: CASSFDKNIQYF. For the CDR3, the DNA is TGTGCCAGCAGCTTCGACAAAAACATTCAGTACTTC.

A few counts support this clonotype. The rearrangement joins TRBV6-1 to TRBJ2-7; 11 bases align to TRBD1. From germline, CDR1 is MNHNS and CDR2 SASEGT. The CDR3 has 14 amino acids. Trimming removed 5 bases from V and 1 base from J; junction bases left unmatched: 1. CDR3 coding DNA: TGTGCCAGCAGTAGGGACAGGGGGTCCTACGAGCAGTACGTC. Translated: CASSRDRGSYEQYV.

This clonotype was found many times. This chain joins TRBV6-2 or TRBV6-3 and TRBJ2-7, with TRBD1 matching over 9 bases. J was trimmed by 6 bases and V by 0 bases; bases with no gene match: 6. The CDR3 is made up of 15 amino acids. The germline V gene has CDR1 MNHEY and CDR2 SVGEGT. CDR3 loop: CASSYSQQGAFEQYV. The CDR3 DNA reads as TGTGCCAGCAGTTACTCCCAACAGGGGGCTTTCGAGCAGTACGTC.

In this sample, this clonotype turned up many times. The chain joins TRBV20-1 to TRBJ2-1; TRBD2 agrees at 8 bases. Losses at the gene ends were 1 base for V and 0 bases for J; bases not matched to a gene: 11. CDR3 length equals 18 residues. The germline V gene has CDR1 DFQATT and CDR2 SNEGSKA (reference sequence). The chain's CDR3 is CSARASSGQPRSYNEQFF. The CDR3 nucleotides are TGCAGTGCTAGAGCGTCTAGCGGGCAACCTCGCTCCTACAATGAGCAGTTCTTC.

This clonotype has only a few counts. The chain combines TRBV7-2 with TRBJ2-5; D is ambiguous. Germline values: CDR1 SGHTA, CDR2 FQGNSA. Trimming took 3 bases from V and 5 from J, leaving 16 bases between them. The CDR3 covers 15 residues. As DNA, the CDR3 is TGTGCCAGCAGCTTCAGAAAAGCCAGACGGGAGACCCAGTACTTC. Protein product: CASSFRKARRETQYF.

This clonotype showed up many times. The V gene is TRBV20-1, the J gene TRBJ2-2; 9 nucleotides agree with TRBD2. Germline lookup yields CDR1 DFQATT and CDR2 SNEGSKA (reference sequence). V lost 1 base to trimming and J lost 4 bases; unmatched junction nucleotides: 7. The CDR3 runs 16 residues. The CDR3 is CSARVSGSGTTGELFF. CDR3 nucleotides: TGCAGTGCTAGAGTTAGCGGGAGTGGGACCACCGGGGAGCTGTTTTTT.

This clonotype was seen many times. The chain is built from TRBV12-3 or TRBV12-4 and TRBJ2-5, with TRBD2 identical over 8 bases. The CDR3 is 14 amino acids. The V segment lost 5 bases and the J segment 2 bases; nucleotides outside the gene matches: 4. Here the CDR3 DNA reads TGTGCCAGCAGTACGGGACTAGTTCAAGAGACCCAGTACTTC. As protein: CASSTGLVQETQYF.

A remark on this clonotype: The missing conserved phenylalanine or tryptophan at the end of this CDR3 makes a read error likely. The chain couples TRBV4-1 to TRBJ1-2; D is perhaps TRBD1 (5 bases). V gave up 4 bases and J gave up 3 bases, with 9 bases separating them. CDR3 size: 13 residues. CDR1 is MGHRA, CDR2 YSYEKL, per germline. CDR3 DNA sequence: TGCGCCAGCAGCCTCAGGGAAGACTATGGCTACACCCTC. This gives the protein CASSLREDYGYTL.